This TCR beta chain was sequenced for a study of blood T cell repertoires in COVID-19. Study in general: COVID-19 samples from acute and convalescent phases originated in the United States, Italy and Spain.

The CDR3 length is 11 residues. Looked up from germline, CDR1 is SGHRS and CDR2 is YFSETQ. Trimming removed 8 bases at V and 0 bases at J, with 5 bases between. In the study's own analysis: Reference gene primer amplification gave nucleated cell count estimates. Here immunoSEQ multiplex PCR was the method, and the copy in TCRdb shows in-frame clones only, minus some. V and J calls and clone size are copied from that table; D and trimming were computed from the DNA. The sample holds approximately 180,000 clones, roughly 88% seen once. The chain combines TRBV5-1 with TRBJ2-5; no clear D. Sample: peripheral blood. The source of this sequence is a woman aged 80 or over with acute or convalescent COVID-19. The CDR3 sequence is CASRYQETQYF. The DNA for the CDR3 is TGCGCCAGTCGGTACCAAGAGACCCAGTACTTC.